These 26 T cell receptor beta chains were sequenced from one sample in a study of identical twins' blood T cells. TCRdb passed the 5' RACE reads through MiXCR, listing each CDR3 protein once. The sample records a few hundred thousand distinct CDR3 sequences, more than 25% being singletons. The specimen was PBMCs. The receptors originated from a woman aged 18-49 years in good health.

The rearrangement links TRBV5-6 to TRBJ1-1; no definite D call. The CDR3 extends over 17 amino acids. V lost 0 bases and J lost 3, with 18 bases in between. Germline V CDR1 and CDR2: SGHDT, YYEEEE. Written as DNA, the CDR3 is TGTGCCAGCAGCTTGGAAAATGAGGGCGGGGTTTACACTGAAGCTTTCTTT. It codes for CASSLENEGGVYTEAFF.

This clonotype was counted between two and nine times. This chain uses TRBV18 with TRBJ1-5; 9 nucleotides line up with TRBD1. Unmatched junction bases numbered 3, after V lost 3 bases and J lost 3 bases. The CDR3 loop spans 15 amino acids. Germline CDR1 is KGHSH and CDR2 is LQKENI. CDR3 protein: CASSPRTGVNQPQHF. CDR3 DNA: TGTGCCAGCTCACCGCGGACAGGGGTCAATCAGCCCCAGCATTTT. The full variable domain, with the rest looked up from reference TRBV18 and TRBJ1-5, is NAGVMQNPRHLVRRRGQEARLRCSPMKGHSHVYWYRQLPEEGLKFMVYLQKENIIDESGMPKERFSAEFPKEGPSILRIQQVVRGDSAAYFCASSPRTGVNQPQHFGDGTRLSIL.

This clonotype occurred a few times. The chain employs TRBV10-3 and TRBJ1-2, with D uncertain. This CDR3 contains 12 residues. The germline gives CDR1 ENHRY, CDR2 SYGVKD. The ends were cut back, 11 bases at V and 0 bases at J, with 10 bases in the middle. DNA for the CDR3: TGTGCCGTCTCCGGATCTAACTATGGCTACACCTTC. Translation gives CAVSGSNYGYTF.

This clonotype has just a few counts. A junction end diverges from the germline sequence, so it may reflect a read error. The rearrangement links TRBV12-3 or TRBV12-4 to TRBJ2-5; TRBD1 matches at 7 bases. This CDR3 is built from 15 residues. The CDR3 nucleotides are TGTGCCAGCAGTTTAGCAGGGACAGTCCAAGAGAGCCAGTACTTC. Translation gives CASSLAGTVQESQYF.

Concerning this clonotype: One junction end disagrees with the germline gene, perhaps due to a read error. The chain combines TRBV5-4 with TRBJ1-5; D possibly corresponds to TRBD1 (6 bases). This CDR3 spans 19 amino acids. The germline V gene has CDR1 SGHNT and CDR2 YYREEE (reference sequence). The CDR3 DNA reads as TGTGCCAGCAGACCAACACCGGGACAATCCCCTCATAGCAATCAGCCCCGGCATTTT. Its protein is CASRPTPGQSPHSNQPRHF.

This chain links TRBV3-1 with TRBJ1-2; D is possibly TRBD1 (6 bases). Germline V lookup: CDR1 LGHDT, CDR2 YNNKEL (reference sequence). The CDR3 length is 15 residues. V was cut by 5 bases and J by 5 bases, with 18 bases left in between. CDR3 in DNA: TGTGCCAGCAGCGACTACGAGGGGGTTCGGTATGGCTACACCTTC. This codes for CASSDYEGVRYGYTF.

The chain has TRBV7-9 and TRBJ1-1; tentatively, D is TRBD1 (6 bases). Trimming removed 8 bases at V and 1 base at J, with 20 bases between. Germline V CDR1 and CDR2: SEHNR, FQNEAQ (reference sequence). The CDR3 loop spans 16 amino acids. CDR3 in amino acids: CASALGGRGKNTEAFF. The CDR3 coding sequence is TGTGCCAGCGCGTTGGGGGGGAGGGGGAAGAACACTGAAGCTTTCTTT.

This clonotype appeared a few times. The chain carries TRBV3-1 and TRBJ1-3; D remains ambiguous. The CDR3 is 15 residues long. V was trimmed by 0 bases and J by 8 bases, leaving 14 bases between them. Germline V gene sequence: CDR1 LGHDT, CDR2 YNNKEL (reference sequence). The CDR3 nucleotides read TGTGCCAGCAGCCAAGACGCAGCCGCCATAGACACCATATATTTT. Its translation: CASSQDAAAIDTIYF.

The chain links TRBV4-1 to TRBJ2-7, with D perhaps TRBD1 (5 bases). There are 15 residues in the CDR3. Trimming left V 1 base short and J 2 bases short, with 12 bases between. Germline-derived CDR1 and CDR2 are MGHRA and YSYEKL. This CDR3 is CASSQVPYRTYEQYF. As DNA, the CDR3 is TGCGCCAGCAGCCAAGTTCCTTACAGGACCTACGAGCAGTACTTC.

The table lists this clonotype with a few counts. The chain joins TRBV5-1 to TRBJ1-2; D possibly corresponds to TRBD1 (5 bases). Looked up from germline, CDR1 is SGHRS and CDR2 is YFSETQ. With 3 bases removed from V and 3 bases from J, the gap between germline ends came to 15 bases. The CDR3 covers 15 residues. The CDR3 nucleotides are TGCGCCAGCAGCTCTGACTCCGGGACCCACTATGGCTACACCTTC. Protein sequence: CASSSDSGTHYGYTF.

This clonotype was picked up many times. The chain combines TRBV20-1 with TRBJ2-5; 7 nucleotides agree with TRBD2. J gave up 1 base and V 1 base, and 12 bases lay outside the gene matches. Germline V gene sequence: CDR1 DFQATT, CDR2 SNEGSKA (reference sequence). This CDR3 comprises 17 residues. In nucleotides, the CDR3 is TGCAGTGCTAGAGGGGGTGAGACGGGGGGTATCCAAGAGACCCAGTACTTC. It is translated as CSARGGETGGIQETQYF.

The gene calls are TRBV29-1 and TRBJ2-1; D might be TRBD1 (5 bases). Germline V gene data show CDR1 as SQVTM and CDR2 as ANQGSEA. There are 11 residues in the CDR3. V gave up 4 bases and J gave up 7 bases, with 8 bases separating them. CDR3 amino acids: CSVAGKNEQFF. The CDR3 DNA follows: TGCAGCGTTGCAGGGAAGAATGAGCAGTTCTTC.

This clonotype has more than one count but fewer than ten. The chain has TRBV19 and TRBJ1-2; no definite D call. The length of the CDR3 is 11 residues. V lost 8 bases and J lost 11, with 15 bases in between. The germline V gene encodes CDR1 LNHDA and CDR2 SQIVND (reference sequence). CDR3 in amino acids: CASFYRRGYTF. In DNA, the CDR3 is TGTGCCAGTTTTTATAGGAGAGGGTACACCTTC. Supplemented by reference TRBV19 and TRBJ1-2, the full variable domain reads DGGITQSPKYLFRKEGQNVTLSCEQNLNHDAMYWYRQDPGQGLRLIYYSQIVNDFQKGDIAEGYSVSREKKESFPLTVTSAQKNPTAFYLCASFYRRGYTFGSGTRLTVV.

DNA for the CDR3: TGCTCCTTTGACCACACGAACACCGGGGAGCTGTTTTTT. Translation: CSFDHTNTGELFF. The chain joins TRBV20-1 to TRBJ2-2; D is undetermined. This CDR3 contains 13 residues. Germline-derived CDR1 and CDR2 are DFQATT and SNEGSKA (reference sequence).

This clonotype has ten or more counts. The chain employs TRBV18 and TRBJ1-1; D is ambiguous. In germline, CDR1 is KGHSH, CDR2 LQKENI. The CDR3 is made up of 11 amino acids. The CDR3 is CASGANTEAFF. The CDR3 nucleotides are TGTGCTAGTGGTGCGAACACTGAAGCTTTCTTT.

This chain uses TRBV6-2 or TRBV6-3 with TRBJ2-2; perhaps D is TRBD1 or TRBD2 (5 bases each). The CDR3 is 14 residues long. Trimming left V 3 bases short and J 5 bases short, with 10 bases between. Germline V gene lookup returns CDR1 MNHEY and CDR2 SVGEGT. Here the CDR3 reads CASSYLRETGELFF. CDR3 nucleotides: TGTGCCAGCAGTTATCTCAGGGAGACCGGGGAGCTGTTTTTT.

V is TRBV20-1 and J is TRBJ2-1, with 9 bases matching TRBD1. The CDR3 has 11 residues. The V gene end was trimmed by 6 bases and the J gene end by 15 bases; junction bases not matched to a gene: 9. CDR1 and CDR2 (germline): DFQATT, SNEGSKA (reference sequence). CDR3 sequence reads: CSANRDRVLFF. In nucleotides, the CDR3 is TGCAGTGCAAACCGGGACAGGGTGCTGTTCTTC.

In DNA form, the CDR3 reads TGCAGTGCTAGAGACAGGAGCTCCTATAATTCACCCCTCCACTTT. Encoded protein: CSARDRSSYNSPLHF. The V call is TRBV20-1, the J call TRBJ1-6, with D unresolved. Trimming shortened V by 0 bases and J by 0 bases, and 6 bases separated the two germline ends. This CDR3 spans 15 amino acids. Germline CDR1 DFQATT, CDR2 SNEGSKA (reference sequence).

The V gene is TRBV29-1, the J gene TRBJ2-7; TRBD1 is a possible D gene (6 bases). Germline V gene lookup returns CDR1 SQVTM and CDR2 ANQGSEA. The CDR3 is 11 amino acids. Trimming took off 6 bases at V and 3 bases at J, with 9 bases between the two ends. The CDR3 reads CSVADSYEQYF. DNA of the CDR3: TGCAGCGTAGCGGACAGCTACGAGCAGTACTTC.

The chain is built from TRBV20-1 and TRBJ2-1; 16 bases are shared with TRBD2. The junction had 15 bases not matched to a gene; V was cut back by 0 bases and J by 7 bases. The CDR3 runs to 20 residues. Germline V CDR1 and CDR2: DFQATT, SNEGSKA (reference sequence). The CDR3 DNA sequence: TGCAGTGCTAGAGATTGGGGACTAGCGGGAGGGCCGACCTTCCAGAATGAGCAGTTCTTC. Its protein product is CSARDWGLAGGPTFQNEQFF.

This clonotype showed up just a few times. The CDR3 nucleotides read TGTGCCAGCGGATCCCAGAAGAACACTGAAGCTTTCTTT. Its translation is CASGSQKNTEAFF. The chain recombines TRBV7-3 with TRBJ1-1; D unclear. Germline V CDR1 and CDR2: SGHTA, FQGTGA. V lost 8 bases, J lost 1 base, and 11 bases lay in between. The CDR3 is made up of 13 amino acids.

The chain couples TRBV18 to TRBJ1-4; D possibly corresponds to TRBD1 (5 bases). The CDR3 consists of 17 residues. Trimming shortened V by 4 bases and J by 8 bases, and 23 bases separated the two germline ends. Germline values: CDR1 KGHSH, CDR2 LQKENI. CDR3 sequence: CASSRGLSGAWGEKLFF. The DNA of the CDR3 is TGTGCCAGCTCACGGGGACTGTCTGGCGCCTGGGGAGAAAAACTGTTTTTT.

Turning to this clonotype: The junction departs from the called germline gene at one end, perhaps through a read error. V and J are TRBV27 and TRBJ1-1; 8 positions agree with TRBD1. This CDR3 contains 15 residues. Germline values: CDR1 MNHEY, CDR2 SMNVEV (reference sequence). CDR3 DNA sequence: TGTGCCAGCAGTTTAAGGACAGGGATGAACACTGAATCTTTCTTT. Translating it yields CASSLRTGMNTESFF.

The chain employs TRBV20-1 and TRBJ1-3; possible D gene TRBD1, 5 bases. This CDR3 spans 17 amino acids. Germline CDR1 and CDR2: DFQATT and SNEGSKA (reference sequence). Trimming removed 3 bases at V and 7 bases at J, with 25 bases between. The CDR3 sequence is CSAREPVLQGYSNTIYF. The CDR3 DNA reads TGCAGTGCTAGGGAGCCGGTTTTGCAGGGATATTCGAACACCATATATTTT.

This clonotype was picked up a small number of times. The gene calls are TRBV9 and TRBJ1-6, with 8 bases lining up with TRBD1. CDR1 and CDR2 (germline): SGDLS, YYNGEE. Trimming removed 3 bases from V and 7 bases from J; junction bases left unmatched: 3. The CDR3 covers 14 residues. CDR3: CASSGTGRNSPLHF. CDR3 in DNA: TGTGCCAGCAGCGGGACAGGGAGGAATTCACCCCTCCACTTT.

The CDR3 sequence: CASSFFHGAFF. The CDR3 DNA reads as TGTGCCAGCAGCTTCTTCCACGGGGCTTTCTTT. The J gene is TRBJ1-1, the V gene TRBV7-2; D is unresolved. V was pared by 3 bases and J by 11 bases, with 10 bases between. The germline gives CDR1 SGHTA, CDR2 FQGNSA. The CDR3 covers 11 residues.